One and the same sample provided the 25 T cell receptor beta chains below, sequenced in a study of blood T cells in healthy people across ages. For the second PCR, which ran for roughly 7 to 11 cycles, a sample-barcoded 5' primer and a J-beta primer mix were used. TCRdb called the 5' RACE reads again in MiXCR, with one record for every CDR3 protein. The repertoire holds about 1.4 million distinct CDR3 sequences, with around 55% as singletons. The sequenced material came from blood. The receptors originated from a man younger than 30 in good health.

The CDR3 DNA follows: TGTGCCAGCAGTTTGCCCTCCGAGAGGTACACCTTC. Translating it yields CASSLPSERYTF. This sequence joins TRBV12-3 or TRBV12-4 and TRBJ1-2; D unresolved. The germline V and J ends were trimmed by 3 bases and 11 bases, with 13 bases remaining between them. This CDR3 spans 12 amino acids.

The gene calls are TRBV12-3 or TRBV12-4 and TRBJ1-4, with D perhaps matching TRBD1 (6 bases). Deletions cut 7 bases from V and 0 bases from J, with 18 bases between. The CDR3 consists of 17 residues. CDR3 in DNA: TGTGCCAGCAACGGAGACAGGAGGGGAGCAACTAATGAAAAACTGTTTTTT. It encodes CASNGDRRGATNEKLFF.

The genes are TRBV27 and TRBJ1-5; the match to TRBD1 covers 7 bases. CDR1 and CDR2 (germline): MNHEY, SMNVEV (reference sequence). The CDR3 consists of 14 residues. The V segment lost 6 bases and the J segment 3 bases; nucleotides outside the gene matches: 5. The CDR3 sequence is CASSRTGPNQPQHF. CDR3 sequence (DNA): TGTGCCAGCAGCCGGACAGGCCCCAATCAGCCCCAGCATTTT.

The DNA for the CDR3 is TGTGCCAGCTCACGACAGGGCACTGAGCAGTTCTTC. This codes for CASSRQGTEQFF. The gene calls are TRBV18 and TRBJ2-1, with 7 bases lining up with TRBD1. Germline-derived CDR1 and CDR2 are KGHSH and LQKENI. The CDR3 spans 12 residues. Losses at the gene ends were 4 bases for V and 9 bases for J; bases not matched to a gene: 3.

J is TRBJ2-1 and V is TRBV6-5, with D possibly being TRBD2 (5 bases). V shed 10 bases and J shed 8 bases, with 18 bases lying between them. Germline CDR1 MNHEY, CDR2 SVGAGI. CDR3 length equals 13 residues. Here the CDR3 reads CATGVGLRDEQFF. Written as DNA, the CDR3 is TGTGCCACCGGGGTCGGGCTGCGCGATGAGCAGTTCTTC.

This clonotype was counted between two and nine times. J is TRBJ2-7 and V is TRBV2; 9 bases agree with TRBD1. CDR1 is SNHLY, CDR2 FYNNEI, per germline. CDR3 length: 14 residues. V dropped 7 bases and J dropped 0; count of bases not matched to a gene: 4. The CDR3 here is CASIGTGSSYEQYF. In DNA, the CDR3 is TGTGCCAGCATTGGGACAGGGAGCTCCTACGAGCAGTACTTC.

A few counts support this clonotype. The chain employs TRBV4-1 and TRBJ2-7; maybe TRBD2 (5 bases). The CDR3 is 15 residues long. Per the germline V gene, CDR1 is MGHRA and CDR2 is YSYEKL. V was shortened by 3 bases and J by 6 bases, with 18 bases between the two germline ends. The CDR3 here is CASSHLGEGTGEQYF. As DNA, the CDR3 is TGCGCCAGCAGCCACCTTGGTGAGGGAACGGGCGAGCAGTACTTC.

The CDR3, as DNA: TGTGCCATCAGTGGGACCGATTTCAGGTCCCTCTCCTACAATGAGCAGTTCTTC. This codes for CAISGTDFRSLSYNEQFF. V usage is TRBV10-3 and J usage is TRBJ2-1; no clear D. Germline V lookup: CDR1 ENHRY, CDR2 SYGVKD. Trimming removed 4 bases from V and 0 bases from J, with 19 bases in between. The CDR3 totals 18 residues.

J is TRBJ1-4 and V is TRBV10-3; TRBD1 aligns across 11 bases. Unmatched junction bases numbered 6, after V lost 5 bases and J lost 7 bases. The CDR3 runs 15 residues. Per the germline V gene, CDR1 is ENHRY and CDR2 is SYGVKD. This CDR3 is CAISTGQGASEKLFF. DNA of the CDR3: TGTGCCATCAGTACCGGACAGGGGGCATCTGAAAAACTGTTTTTT.

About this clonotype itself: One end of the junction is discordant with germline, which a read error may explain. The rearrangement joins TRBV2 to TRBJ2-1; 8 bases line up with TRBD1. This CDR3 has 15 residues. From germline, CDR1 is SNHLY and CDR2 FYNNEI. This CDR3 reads CASSATGAGRNKQFF. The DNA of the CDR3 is TGTGCCAGCAGCGCGACAGGGGCAGGGCGCAATAAGCAGTTCTTC.

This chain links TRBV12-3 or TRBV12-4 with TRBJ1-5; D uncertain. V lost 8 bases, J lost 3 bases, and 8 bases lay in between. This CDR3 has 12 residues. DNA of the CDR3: TGTGCCAGCGGATTCCTCAATCAGCCCCAGCATTTT. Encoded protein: CASGFLNQPQHF.

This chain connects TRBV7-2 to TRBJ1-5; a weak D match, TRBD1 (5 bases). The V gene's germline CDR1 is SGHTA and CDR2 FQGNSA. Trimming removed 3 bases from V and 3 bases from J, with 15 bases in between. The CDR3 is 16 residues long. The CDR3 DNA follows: TGTGCCAGCAGCTTCGGGGAAGACAGATACAATCAGCCCCAGCATTTT. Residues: CASSFGEDRYNQPQHF.

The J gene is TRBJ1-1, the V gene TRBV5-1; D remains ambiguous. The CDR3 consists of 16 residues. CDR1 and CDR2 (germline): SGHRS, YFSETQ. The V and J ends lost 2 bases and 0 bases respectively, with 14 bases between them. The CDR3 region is CASSFLGDPLNTEAFF. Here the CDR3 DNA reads TGCGCCAGCAGCTTCTTAGGTGATCCCCTGAACACTGAAGCTTTCTTT.

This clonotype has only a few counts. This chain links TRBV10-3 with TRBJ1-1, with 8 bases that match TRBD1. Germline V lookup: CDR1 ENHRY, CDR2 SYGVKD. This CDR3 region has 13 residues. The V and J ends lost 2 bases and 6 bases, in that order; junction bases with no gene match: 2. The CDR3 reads CAISEPDRAEAFF. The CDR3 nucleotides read TGTGCCATCAGTGAGCCGGACAGGGCTGAAGCTTTCTTT.

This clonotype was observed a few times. The CDR3 is CASSPVVTSYEQYF. In DNA form, the CDR3 reads TGCGCCAGCAGCCCGGTGGTGACATCCTACGAGCAGTACTTC. The chain combines TRBV5-1 with TRBJ2-7; D ambiguous. The CDR3 contains 14 residues. Trimming removed 4 bases at V and 1 base at J, with 12 bases between. The germline CDR1 and CDR2 sequences are SGHRS and YFSETQ. Looking up the rest from reference TRBV5-1 and TRBJ2-7 gives the full variable domain: KAGVTQTPRYLIKTRGQQVTLSCSPISGHRSVSWYQQTPGQGLQFLFEYFSETQRNKGNFPGRFSGRQFSNSRSEMNVSTLELGDSALYLCASSPVVTSYEQYFGPGTRLTVT.

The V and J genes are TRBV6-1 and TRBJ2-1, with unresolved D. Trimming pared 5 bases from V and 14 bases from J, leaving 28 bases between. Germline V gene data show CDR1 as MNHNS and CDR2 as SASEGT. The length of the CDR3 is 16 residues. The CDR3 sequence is CASSSLMGHPKSTEFF. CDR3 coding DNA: TGTGCCAGCAGTTCCCTTATGGGCCACCCAAAGTCGACCGAGTTCTTC.

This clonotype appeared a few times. The CDR3 region has the DNA TGTGCCAGCAGCGTTGGGGGGGATAGCTCCTACGAGCAGTACTTC. This codes for CASSVGGDSSYEQYF. J is TRBJ2-7 and V is TRBV9; 7 bases map to TRBD2. CDR1 and CDR2 (germline): SGDLS, YYNGEE. V lost 2 bases and J lost 0; bases outside the gene matches: 5. CDR3 size: 15 residues.

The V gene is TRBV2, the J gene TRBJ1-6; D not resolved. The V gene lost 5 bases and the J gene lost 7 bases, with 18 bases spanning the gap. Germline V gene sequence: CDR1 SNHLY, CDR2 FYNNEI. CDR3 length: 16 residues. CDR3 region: CASSIQLIVGNSPLHF. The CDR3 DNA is TGTGCCAGCAGTATCCAGTTAATTGTTGGGAATTCACCCCTCCACTTT. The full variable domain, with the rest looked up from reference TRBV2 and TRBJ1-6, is EPEVTQTPSHQVTQMGQEVILRCVPISNHLYFYWYRQILGQKVEFLVSFYNNEISEKSEIFDDQFSVERPDGSNFTLKIRSTKLEDSAMYFCASSIQLIVGNSPLHFGNGTRLTVT.

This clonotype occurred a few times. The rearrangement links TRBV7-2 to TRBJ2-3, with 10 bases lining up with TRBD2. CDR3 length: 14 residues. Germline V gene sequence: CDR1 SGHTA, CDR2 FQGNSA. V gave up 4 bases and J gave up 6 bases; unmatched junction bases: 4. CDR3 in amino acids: CASSSSGGGDTQYF. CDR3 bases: TGTGCCAGCAGCTCTAGCGGGGGAGGGGATACGCAGTATTTT.

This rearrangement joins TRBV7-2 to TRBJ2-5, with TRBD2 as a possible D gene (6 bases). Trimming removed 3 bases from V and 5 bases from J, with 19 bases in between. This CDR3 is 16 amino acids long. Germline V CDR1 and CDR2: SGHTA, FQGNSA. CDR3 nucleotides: TGTGCCAGCAGCTTCAATGGGGGACTCATCACTGAGACCCAGTACTTC. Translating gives CASSFNGGLITETQYF.

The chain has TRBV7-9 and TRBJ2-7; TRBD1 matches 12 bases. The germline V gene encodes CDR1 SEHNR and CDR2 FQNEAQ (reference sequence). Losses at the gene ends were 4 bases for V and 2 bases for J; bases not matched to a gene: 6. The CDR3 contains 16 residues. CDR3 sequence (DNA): TGTGCCAGCAGCTCGGGACAGGGGGCGCTTACCTACGAGCAGTACTTC. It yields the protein CASSSGQGALTYEQYF.

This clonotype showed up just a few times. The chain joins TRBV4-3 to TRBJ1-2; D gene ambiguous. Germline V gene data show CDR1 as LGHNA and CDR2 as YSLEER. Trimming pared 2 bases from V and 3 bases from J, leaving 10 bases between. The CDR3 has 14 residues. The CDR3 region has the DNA TGCGCCAGCAGCCAATCGGTCCGGGACTATGGCTACACCTTC. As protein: CASSQSVRDYGYTF.

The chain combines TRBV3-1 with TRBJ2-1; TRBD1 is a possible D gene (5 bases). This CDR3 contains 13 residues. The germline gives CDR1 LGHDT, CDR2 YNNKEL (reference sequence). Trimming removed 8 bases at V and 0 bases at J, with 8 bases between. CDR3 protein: CASCDSSYNEQFF. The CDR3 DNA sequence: TGTGCCAGCTGCGACAGCTCCTACAATGAGCAGTTCTTC.

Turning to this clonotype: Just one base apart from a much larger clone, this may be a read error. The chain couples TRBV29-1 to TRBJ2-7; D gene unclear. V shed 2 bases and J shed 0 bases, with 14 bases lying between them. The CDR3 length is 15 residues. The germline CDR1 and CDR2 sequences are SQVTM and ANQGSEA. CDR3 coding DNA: TGCAGCGTTGAAACCAAGGTGGGCAGCTCCTACGAGCAGTACTTC. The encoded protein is CSVETKVGSSYEQYF.

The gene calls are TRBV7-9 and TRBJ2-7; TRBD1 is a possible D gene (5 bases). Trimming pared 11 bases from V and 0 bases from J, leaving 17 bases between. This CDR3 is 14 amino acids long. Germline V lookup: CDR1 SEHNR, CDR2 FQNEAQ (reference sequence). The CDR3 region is CAGAETLSSYEQYF. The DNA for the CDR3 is TGTGCCGGGGCCGAAACCTTGAGCTCCTACGAGCAGTACTTC.